These 8 T cell receptor beta chains came from one sample sequenced in a study of control samples from healthy donors and cancer patients. Only in-frame clones appear in the TCRdb table, and some are missing; sequencing was by immunoSEQ multiplex PCR. In the table there are under 80,000 clones, 84% of which are singletons. Specimen: blood. The receptor source for this set is a man aged 45-65 years in good health.

The chain carries TRBV7-2 and TRBJ1-2, with D unresolved. CDR3 length: 13 residues. The V end lost 0 bases, the J end lost 6 bases, and 8 bases lay between the germline ends. Germline CDR1 reads SGHTA; CDR2 reads FQGNSA. CDR3 sequence (DNA): TGTGCCAGCAGCTTAGCCCCCGGGGATGGCTACACCTTC. Its protein is CASSLAPGDGYTF.

The chain joins TRBV4-1 to TRBJ1-5, with a possible D match to TRBD1 (5 bases). The length of the CDR3 is 15 residues. The germline V gene has CDR1 MGHRA and CDR2 YSYEKL. Deletions cut 0 bases from V and 4 bases from J, with 10 bases between. CDR3 region: CASSQEGVGNQPQHF. The CDR3 DNA sequence: TGCGCCAGCAGCCAAGAAGGGGTAGGGAATCAGCCCCAGCATTTT.

The chain recombines TRBV27 with TRBJ1-4; TRBD1 might be the D (5 bases). CDR1 and CDR2 (germline): MNHEY, SMNVEV (reference sequence). This CDR3 has 14 amino acids. V was pared by 2 bases and J by 5 bases, with 9 bases between. The DNA of the CDR3 is TGTGCCAGCAGTTTAAGACAGCTGAATGAAAAACTGTTTTTT. As protein: CASSLRQLNEKLFF.

This clone appeared a few times. V gene TRBV30 combines with J gene TRBJ2-1; 9 bases fit TRBD2. This CDR3 comprises 14 residues. Germline V CDR1 and CDR2: GTSNPN, SVGIG (reference sequence). V trimming: 2 bases; J trimming: 4 bases; junction bases outside the gene matches: 3. CDR3 in DNA: TGTGCCTGGAGTTCGAGCGGGGGGTACAATGAGCAGTTCTTC. Encoded protein: CAWSSSGGYNEQFF.

The chain employs TRBV7-9 and TRBJ2-1, with D perhaps TRBD2 (5 bases). This CDR3 comprises 11 residues. V was clipped by 11 bases and J by 8 bases, with 13 bases between them. Germline lookup yields CDR1 SEHNR and CDR2 FQNEAQ (reference sequence). CDR3 region: CAGRVMHEQFF. In DNA, the CDR3 is TGTGCCGGGAGAGTAATGCATGAGCAGTTCTTC.

The V call is TRBV6-5, the J call TRBJ1-6; D may be TRBD1 (5 bases). The germline V and J ends were trimmed by 6 bases and 17 bases, with 26 bases remaining between them. Germline loops: CDR1 MNHEY, CDR2 SVGAGI. This CDR3 has 15 amino acids. CDR3 sequence: CASRGMGDEGRMVHF. CDR3 DNA: TGTGCCAGCAGAGGGATGGGGGATGAGGGCCGGATGGTCCACTTT.

The V and J genes are TRBV30 and TRBJ1-1; D gene ambiguous. Germline values: CDR1 GTSNPN, CDR2 SVGIG (reference sequence). The CDR3 is 15 amino acids. Trimming removed 0 bases at V and 4 bases at J, with 15 bases between. The CDR3 region is CAWSVFAPWGTEAFF. The CDR3 region has the DNA TGTGCCTGGAGTGTATTTGCTCCCTGGGGCACTGAAGCTTTCTTT.

The V call is TRBV4-3, the J call TRBJ2-1; D is possibly TRBD2 (5 bases). Between the trimmed V and J ends, which lost 4 bases and 10 bases, there was a span of 14 bases. This CDR3 has 13 residues. CDR1 LGHNA and CDR2 YSLEER come from the germline V gene. CDR3 protein: CASSRLRWKEQFF. CDR3 nucleotides: TGCGCCAGCAGCCGACTACGATGGAAGGAGCAGTTCTTC.